This TCR beta chain emerged from a study of blood T cell repertoires in COVID-19. As for the study in general: Sites across the United States, Italy and Spain contributed samples from acute and convalescent COVID-19.

This clone is a singleton in its sample. Assay: immunoSEQ multiplex PCR; the TCRdb copy retains only in-frame clones and omits some. The sample comprises 160,000 or so clones, about nine tenths of which are singletons, and approximately 2.3% rests with the top ten. The CDR3 runs 15 residues. CDR1 and CDR2 (germline): SEHNR, FQNEAQ (reference sequence). V gave up 5 bases and J gave up 6 bases; unmatched junction bases: 7. The specimen sequenced was peripheral blood. The chain joins TRBV7-9 to TRBJ2-3; 11 nucleotides align to TRBD2. The clonotype originates from a woman between 65 and 79 years old with acute or convalescent COVID-19. CDR3 nucleotide sequence: TGTGCCAGCAGCACGGGGACTAGCGGTGGGGATACGCAGTATTTT. Amino acid sequence: CASSTGTSGGDTQYF.